This TCR beta chain was recovered during a study of blood T cell repertoires in COVID-19. Study-level background: From the United States, Italy and Spain came samples of acute and convalescent COVID-19. Sample material is recorded as cDNA or gDNA derived from T cells, B-cell-depleted T cells, or PBMCs.

V lost 4 bases, J lost 4 bases, and 11 bases lay in between. Germline values: CDR1 SGHRS, CDR2 YFSETQ. The CDR3 sequence is 14 residues long. Methods used by the authors: Amplified reference gene primers provided the basis for estimating nucleated cell counts. The protocol was immunoSEQ multiplex PCR, while the TCRdb copy is restricted to in-frame clones and leaves out a portion. D and trimming come from the DNA, and the V and J calls and clone size come from that table. Of under 450,000 clones listed, around 88% are singletons. The specimen was peripheral blood. The rearrangement links TRBV5-1 to TRBJ2-2; D is perhaps TRBD1 (5 bases). The TCR sequence derives from a woman between 50 and 59 years old with COVID-19, enrolled during active disease. CDR3 coding DNA: TGCGCCAGCAGCCCAGGGTCGAGCACCGGGGAGCTGTTTTTT. Protein sequence: CASSPGSSTGELFF.